This T cell receptor beta chain was retrieved from a study of cytomegalovirus exposure and HLA in healthy donors. 60 Vbeta and 13 Jbeta primers were used in PCR. Produced via immunoSEQ multiplex PCR; TCRdb's table is partial and in-frame only. Among around 80,000 clones listed, around 79% were seen once. Points from the study as a whole: Cytomegalovirus status was reportedly diagnosed by the classifier with high specificity and sensitivity. In vitro checks showed that a few CMV-associated chains really do target CMV antigens. Association of a missense DCLRE1C variant with TCR beta V- and J-gene trimming was reported in a later analysis. 164 TCR beta chains were listed as cytomegalovirus-associated.

A few counts support this clone. The antigen remains unidentified. This CDR3 is built from 11 residues. V lost 6 bases and J 7 bases, leaving 9 bases between the germline ends. Germline V lookup: CDR1 SNHLY, CDR2 FYNNEI. The chain couples TRBV2 to TRBJ1-1, with a weak D call TRBD1 (6 bases). The TCR sequence derives from a man aged 35-49 years in good health and CMV-seronegative. The specimen was PBMCs. Here the CDR3 DNA reads TGTGCCAGCAGACAGGGATTTGAAGCTTTCTTT. As protein: CASRQGFEAFF.